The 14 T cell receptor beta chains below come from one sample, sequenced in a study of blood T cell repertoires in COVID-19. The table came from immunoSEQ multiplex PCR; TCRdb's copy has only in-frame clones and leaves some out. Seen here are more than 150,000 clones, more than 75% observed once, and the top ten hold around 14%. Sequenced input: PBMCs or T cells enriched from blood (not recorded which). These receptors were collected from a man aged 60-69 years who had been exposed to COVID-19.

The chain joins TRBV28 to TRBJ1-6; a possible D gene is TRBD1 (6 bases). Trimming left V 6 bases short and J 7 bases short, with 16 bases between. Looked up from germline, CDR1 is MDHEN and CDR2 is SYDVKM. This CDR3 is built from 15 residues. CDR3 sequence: CASSLAPGGNSPLHF. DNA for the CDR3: TGTGCCAGCAGCCTGGCCCCGGGGGGCAATTCACCCCTCCACTTT.

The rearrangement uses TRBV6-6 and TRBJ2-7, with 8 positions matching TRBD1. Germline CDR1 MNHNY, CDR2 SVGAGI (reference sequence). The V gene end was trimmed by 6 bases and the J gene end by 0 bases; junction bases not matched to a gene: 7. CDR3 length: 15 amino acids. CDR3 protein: CASRTRGQGSYEQYF. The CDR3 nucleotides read TGTGCCAGCAGAACTCGAGGACAGGGCTCCTACGAGCAGTACTTC.

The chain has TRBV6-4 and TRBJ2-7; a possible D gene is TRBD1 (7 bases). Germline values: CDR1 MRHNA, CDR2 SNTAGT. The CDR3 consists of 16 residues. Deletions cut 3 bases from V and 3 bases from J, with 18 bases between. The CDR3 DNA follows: TGTGCCAGCAGTGAGGGTACCGGCGGGACAGTCTACGAGCAGTACTTC. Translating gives CASSEGTGGTVYEQYF.

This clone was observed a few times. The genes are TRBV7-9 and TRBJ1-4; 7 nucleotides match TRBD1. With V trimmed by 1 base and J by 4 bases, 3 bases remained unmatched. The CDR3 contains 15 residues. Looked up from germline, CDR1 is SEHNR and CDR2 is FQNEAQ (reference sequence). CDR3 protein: CASSLEGTVNEKLFF. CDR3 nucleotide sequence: TGTGCCAGCAGCTTAGAGGGGACAGTTAATGAAAAACTGTTTTTT. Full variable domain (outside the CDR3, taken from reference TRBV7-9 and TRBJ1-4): DTGVSQNPRHKITKRGQNVTFRCDPISEHNRLYWYRQTLGQGPEFLTYFQNEAQLEKSRLLSDRFSAERPKGSFSTLEIQRTEQGDSAMYLCASSLEGTVNEKLFFGSGTQLSVL.

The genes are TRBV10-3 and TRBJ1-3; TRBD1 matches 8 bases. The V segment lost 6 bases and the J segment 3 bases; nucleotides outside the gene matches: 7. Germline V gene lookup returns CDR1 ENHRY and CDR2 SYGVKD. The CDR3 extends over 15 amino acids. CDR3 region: CAISLGQGSGNTIYF. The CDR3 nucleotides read TGTGCCATCAGCCTCGGACAGGGCAGTGGAAACACCATATATTTT.

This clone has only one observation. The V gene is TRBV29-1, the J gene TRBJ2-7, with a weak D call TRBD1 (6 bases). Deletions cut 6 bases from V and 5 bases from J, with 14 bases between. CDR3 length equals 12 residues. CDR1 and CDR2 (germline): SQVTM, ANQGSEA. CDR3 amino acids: CSVYDRIHEQYF. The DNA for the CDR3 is TGCAGCGTCTACGACAGGATCCACGAGCAGTACTTC.

In DNA form, the CDR3 reads TGTGCCAGCAGCCAAGATCTGGTTAGCGGGAACAATGAGCAGTTCTTC. The encoded protein is CASSQDLVSGNNEQFF. The chain links TRBV3-1 (or the pseudogene TRBV3-2) to TRBJ2-1, with 8 bases fitting TRBD2. The CDR3 is 16 residues long. Germline V gene data show CDR1 as LGHDT and CDR2 as YNNKEL (reference sequence). V lost 0 bases and J lost 5; bases outside the gene matches: 6.

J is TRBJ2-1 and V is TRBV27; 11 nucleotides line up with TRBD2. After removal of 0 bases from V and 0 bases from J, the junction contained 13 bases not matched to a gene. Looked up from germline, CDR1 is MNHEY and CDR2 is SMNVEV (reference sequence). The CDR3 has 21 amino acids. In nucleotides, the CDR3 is TGTGCCAGCAGTTTATCGGGGTTAGCGGGAGGGCCAAAATTCTCCTACAATGAGCAGTTCTTC. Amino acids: CASSLSGLAGGPKFSYNEQFF.

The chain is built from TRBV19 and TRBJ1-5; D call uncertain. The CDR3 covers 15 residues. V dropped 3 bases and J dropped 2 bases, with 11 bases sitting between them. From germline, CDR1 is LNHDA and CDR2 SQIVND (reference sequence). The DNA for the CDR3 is TGTGCCAGTAGTATCGGGGTTCGGGGCAATCAGCCCCAGCATTTT. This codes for CASSIGVRGNQPQHF. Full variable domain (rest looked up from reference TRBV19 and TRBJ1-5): DGGITQSPKYLFRKEGQNVTLSCEQNLNHDAMYWYRQDPGQGLRLIYYSQIVNDFQKGDIAEGYSVSREKKESFPLTVTSAQKNPTAFYLCASSIGVRGNQPQHFGDGTRLSIL.

The CDR3: CATSDPTSAQETQYF. The CDR3 DNA is TGTGCCACCAGTGATCCCACTAGCGCCCAAGAGACCCAGTACTTC. This sequence joins TRBV24-1 and TRBJ2-5; 7 nucleotides match TRBD2. There are 15 residues in the CDR3. The V and J ends lost 3 bases and 1 base, in that order; junction bases with no gene match: 4. CDR1 KGHDR and CDR2 SFDVKD come from the germline V gene.

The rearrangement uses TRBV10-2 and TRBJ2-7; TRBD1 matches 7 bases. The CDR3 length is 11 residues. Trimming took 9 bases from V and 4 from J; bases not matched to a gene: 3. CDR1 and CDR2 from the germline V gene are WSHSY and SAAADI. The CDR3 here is CASLDRYEQYF. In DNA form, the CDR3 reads TGCGCCAGTTTGGACAGGTACGAGCAGTACTTC.

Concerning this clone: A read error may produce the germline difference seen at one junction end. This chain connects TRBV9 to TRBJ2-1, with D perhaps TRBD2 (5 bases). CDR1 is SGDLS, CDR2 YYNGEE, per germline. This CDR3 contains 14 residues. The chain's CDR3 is CASSARAPYNEQFF. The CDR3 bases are TGTGCCAGCAGCGCGCGGGCCCCCTATAATGAGCAGTTCTTC.

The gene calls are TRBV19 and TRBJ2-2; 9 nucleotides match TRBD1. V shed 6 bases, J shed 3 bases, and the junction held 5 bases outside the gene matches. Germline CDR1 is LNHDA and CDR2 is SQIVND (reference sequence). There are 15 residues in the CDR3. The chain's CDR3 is CASSRDRDYTGELFF. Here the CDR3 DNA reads TGTGCCAGTAGCAGGGACAGGGATTACACCGGGGAGCTGTTTTTT.

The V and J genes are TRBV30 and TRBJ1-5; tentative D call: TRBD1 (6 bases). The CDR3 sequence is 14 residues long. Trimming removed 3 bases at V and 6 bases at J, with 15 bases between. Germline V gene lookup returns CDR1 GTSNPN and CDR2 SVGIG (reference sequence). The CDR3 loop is CAWSQGQGGQPQHF. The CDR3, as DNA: TGTGCCTGGAGCCAGGGGCAGGGCGGTCAGCCCCAGCATTTT.